The 22 T cell receptor beta chains listed next were all sequenced from one sample in a study of T cell clonotyping in hematopoietic cell transplantation. TCRdb's table, derived via immunoSEQ multiplex PCR, lists solely in-frame clones and lacks some. The table records tens of thousands of clones, about 95% of them present only once. The specimen was peripheral blood mononuclear cells. These receptors came from a woman in her forties or fifties in good health. Some clones in this sample may be carry-over from other donors' samples.

The chain joins TRBV2 to TRBJ2-7; 9 bases fit TRBD1. The germline V gene encodes CDR1 SNHLY and CDR2 FYNNEI. This CDR3 contains 15 residues. Trimming removed 7 bases from V and 2 bases from J; junction bases left unmatched: 9. The CDR3 coding sequence is TGTGCCAGCAAGGGGGACAGGGCTACAACCTACGAGCAGTACTTC. As protein: CASKGDRATTYEQYF. The full variable domain, rest sourced from reference TRBV2 and TRBJ2-7, is EPEVTQTPSHQVTQMGQEVILRCVPISNHLYFYWYRQILGQKVEFLVSFYNNEISEKSEIFDDQFSVERPDGSNFTLKIRSTKLEDSAMYFCASKGDRATTYEQYFGPGTRLTVT.

The chain is built from TRBV5-6 and TRBJ2-7; 8 nucleotides agree with TRBD2. CDR3 length equals 15 residues. The germline V gene encodes CDR1 SGHDT and CDR2 YYEEEE. After removal of 3 bases from V and 2 bases from J, the junction contained 7 bases not matched to a gene. The CDR3 DNA sequence: TGTGCCAGCAGCTCGGGGGGGGAGCGGCCCTACGAGCAGTACTTC. Its translation is CASSSGGERPYEQYF.

The chain carries TRBV9 and TRBJ1-3, with D hard to call. V dropped 3 bases and J dropped 0 bases, with 10 bases sitting between them. There are 15 residues in the CDR3. Germline V gives CDR1 SGDLS, CDR2 YYNGEE. The CDR3 DNA reads TGTGCCAGCAGCGGCCTCCCAACCTCTGGAAACACCATATATTTT. It translates to CASSGLPTSGNTIYF.

This chain links TRBV2 with TRBJ2-5, with D possibly matching TRBD2 (6 bases). CDR1 is SNHLY, CDR2 FYNNEI, per germline. This CDR3 spans 15 amino acids. The germline V and J ends were trimmed by 6 bases and 7 bases, with 21 bases remaining between them. The CDR3 sequence: CASRGDSTSPGTQYF. CDR3 DNA sequence: TGTGCCAGCAGGGGGGACTCCACCTCACCCGGGACCCAGTACTTC.

The chain combines TRBV7-9 with TRBJ1-2; the D is unclear. CDR3 length: 14 amino acids. Trimming took 0 bases from V and 1 from J, leaving 6 bases between them. Germline V gives CDR1 SEHNR, CDR2 FQNEAQ (reference sequence). The CDR3 DNA reads TGTGCCAGCAGCTTAGCCAACCATAACTATGGCTACACCTTC. Its translation is CASSLANHNYGYTF.

This clone was observed once. The chain has TRBV4-1 and TRBJ1-1; no clear D. The V end lost 4 bases, the J end lost 0 bases, and 15 bases lay between the germline ends. There are 16 residues in the CDR3. CDR1 and CDR2 (germline): MGHRA, YSYEKL. CDR3 sequence reads: CASSREDQVMNTEAFF. CDR3 coding DNA: TGCGCCAGCAGCCGAGAGGACCAGGTAATGAACACTGAAGCTTTCTTT.

J is TRBJ1-5 and V is TRBV7-9, with D possibly being TRBD1 (6 bases). V was clipped by 5 bases and J by 6 bases, with 11 bases between them. The CDR3 is 13 amino acids. Germline values: CDR1 SEHNR, CDR2 FQNEAQ (reference sequence). DNA for the CDR3: TGTGCCAGCAGCCTAGGGGGGACTCAGCCCCAGCATTTT. This encodes CASSLGGTQPQHF.

The V and J genes are TRBV5-1 and TRBJ2-5; 8 bases match TRBD2. CDR3 length equals 14 residues. Per the germline V gene, CDR1 is SGHRS and CDR2 is YFSETQ. Trimming took 0 bases from V and 7 from J; bases not matched to a gene: 5. The CDR3 loop reads CASSLERGGGTQYF. The CDR3 coding sequence is TGCGCCAGCAGCTTGGAACGGGGGGGTGGGACCCAGTACTTC.

This chain connects TRBV19 to TRBJ1-3; D unresolved. Germline CDR1 and CDR2: LNHDA and SQIVND (reference sequence). The CDR3 is 14 residues long. With 6 bases removed from V and 0 bases from J, the gap between germline ends came to 9 bases. The CDR3 sequence is CASSASLSGNTIYF. The DNA of the CDR3 is TGTGCCAGTAGCGCGAGCCTCTCTGGAAACACCATATATTTT. The whole variable domain, remainder taken from reference TRBV19 and TRBJ1-3, is DGGITQSPKYLFRKEGQNVTLSCEQNLNHDAMYWYRQDPGQGLRLIYYSQIVNDFQKGDIAEGYSVSREKKESFPLTVTSAQKNPTAFYLCASSASLSGNTIYFGEGSWLTVV.

The genes are TRBV9 and TRBJ2-2; possibly TRBD2 for D (5 bases). V lost 4 bases and J lost 4, with 14 bases in between. The germline gives CDR1 SGDLS, CDR2 YYNGEE. The CDR3 sequence is 15 residues long. Written as DNA, the CDR3 is TGTGCCAGCAGCCCCGAGGGTAGGGCCACCGGGGAGCTGTTTTTT. Translated: CASSPEGRATGELFF.

The rearrangement uses TRBV11-1 and TRBJ2-1; 13 positions agree with TRBD2. The CDR3 runs 15 residues. V shed 5 bases and J 7 bases; nucleotides not matched to a gene: 5. The germline gives CDR1 SGHAT, CDR2 FQDESV (reference sequence). The CDR3 DNA is TGTGCCAGCAGCCCCACTAGCGGGGGGGCGAATGAGCAGTTCTTC. It encodes CASSPTSGGANEQFF.

The J gene is TRBJ1-1, the V gene TRBV2; 9 bases agree with TRBD1. The J segment lost 10 bases and the V segment lost 9 bases, leaving 6 bases of the junction unmatched. Germline V gives CDR1 SNHLY, CDR2 FYNNEI. The CDR3 spans 11 residues. The CDR3 loop is CARTGGEGAFF. CDR3 coding DNA: TGTGCCAGAACAGGGGGCGAAGGAGCTTTCTTT.

The V call is TRBV2, the J call TRBJ1-6, with 7 bases lining up with TRBD1. The V gene's germline CDR1 is SNHLY and CDR2 FYNNEI. The CDR3 sequence is 16 residues long. Trimming at V came to 6 bases and at J to 6 bases, leaving 11 bases not matched to a gene. The CDR3 DNA is TGTGCCAGCAGGGCCGACAGGGCTTTTGCTAATTCACCCCTCCACTTT. Protein: CASRADRAFANSPLHF.

CDR3 coding DNA: TGTGCCAGCAGTTCAGGACAGGGGGGCTACTATGGCTACACCTTC. It codes for CASSSGQGGYYGYTF. The J gene is TRBJ1-2, the V gene TRBV28, with 10 bases that match TRBD1. Germline loops: CDR1 MDHEN, CDR2 SYDVKM. This CDR3 comprises 15 residues. Trimming took 4 bases from V and 3 from J; bases not matched to a gene: 5.

This chain joins TRBV6-1 and TRBJ2-3; the match to TRBD2 covers 12 bases. CDR1 and CDR2 (germline): MNHNS, SASEGT. The CDR3 contains 14 residues. The V and J ends lost 6 bases and 5 bases, in that order; junction bases with no gene match: 3. The CDR3 loop is CASSGTSGRDTQYF. Written as DNA, the CDR3 is TGTGCCAGCAGCGGGACTAGCGGGCGAGATACGCAGTATTTT.

V and J are TRBV4-3 and TRBJ1-6, with D hard to call. CDR3 length: 15 residues. Germline assignment: CDR1 LGHNA and CDR2 YSLEER. Trimming removed 2 bases at V and 8 bases at J, with 13 bases between. CDR3 amino acids: CASSQSSMGDSPLHF. CDR3 in DNA: TGCGCCAGCAGCCAAAGTAGTATGGGCGATTCACCCCTCCACTTT.

This clone was counted a single time. The V gene is TRBV28, the J gene TRBJ2-7; perhaps TRBD2 as D (5 bases). The CDR3 runs to 14 residues. V gave up 7 bases and J gave up 1 base, with 14 bases separating them. Germline V lookup: CDR1 MDHEN, CDR2 SYDVKM. The CDR3 bases are TGTGCCAGCATTACGAGGACTGGATCCTACGAGCAGTACTTC. It encodes CASITRTGSYEQYF.

The chain carries TRBV7-2 and TRBJ2-1; D not resolved. CDR3 length: 14 amino acids. Trimming removed 1 base at V and 5 bases at J, with 9 bases between. Germline V lookup: CDR1 SGHTA, CDR2 FQGNSA. The CDR3 nucleotides are TGTGCCAGCAGCTTAGATTGGCAGGACAATGAGCAGTTCTTC. This translates into CASSLDWQDNEQFF.

The chain combines TRBV9 with TRBJ1-2; D unclear. Deletions cut 1 base from V and 0 bases from J, with 4 bases between. This CDR3 is 13 amino acids long. Germline V gene lookup returns CDR1 SGDLS and CDR2 YYNGEE. CDR3 region: CASSVSTNYGYTF. The CDR3 bases are TGTGCCAGCAGCGTAAGCACTAACTATGGCTACACCTTC. The complete variable domain, with remaining parts taken from reference TRBV9 and TRBJ1-2, reads DSGVTQTPKHLITATGQRVTLRCSPRSGDLSVYWYQQSLDQGLQFLIQYYNGEERAKGNILERFSAQQFPDLHSELNLSSLELGDSALYFCASSVSTNYGYTFGSGTRLTVV.

The chain joins TRBV10-3 to TRBJ1-2, with D uncertain. V lost 4 bases and J lost 6, with 12 bases in between. The CDR3 spans 13 residues. Germline CDR1 is ENHRY and CDR2 is SYGVKD. The CDR3 sequence: CAISGVLRHGYTF. In DNA form, the CDR3 reads TGTGCCATCAGTGGGGTATTGCGGCATGGCTACACCTTC.

The V and J genes are TRBV2 and TRBJ2-3; TRBD2 aligns across 10 bases. The V gene's germline CDR1 is SNHLY and CDR2 FYNNEI. Trimming removed 3 bases from V and 1 base from J; junction bases left unmatched: 4. The CDR3 contains 16 residues. DNA for the CDR3: TGTGCCAGCAGTGATGAGCGGGGGGGCGGCACAGATACGCAGTATTTT. Protein: CASSDERGGGTDTQYF.

The chain joins TRBV5-1 to TRBJ2-2; 7 bases agree with TRBD2. Trimming cost V 1 base and J 8 bases; bases outside gene matches: 8. The CDR3 totals 15 residues. Germline V CDR1 and CDR2: SGHRS, YFSETQ. Here the CDR3 reads CASSLTGSGAGELFF. DNA of the CDR3: TGCGCCAGCAGCTTGACGGGCAGCGGGGCAGGGGAGCTGTTTTTT.